The 2 T cell receptor beta chains presented below share a single source sample, sequenced in a study of response to subunit inactivated influenza vaccine. TCRdb reprocessed the RT-PCR reads via MiXCR and lists one record per CDR3 protein. This sample has roughly 540,000 distinct CDR3 sequences, with 20% to 25% found just once. This same sample was also taken into another study, of T cells expressing NK-cell markers. From that report: The cDNA for TCR beta came from 5'RACE template switching with UMIs.

This sample comprised CD4+ T cells sorted from PBMCs, obtained roughly 12 days after vaccination. The receptors originated from a man between 45 and 60 years old who received an inactivated influenza vaccine.

This clonotype was detected only a few times. The CDR3 loop reads CSARGQKTGYTF. The CDR3 DNA reads TGCAGTGCCCGAGGACAGAAGACTGGCTACACCTTC. The chain is built from TRBV20-1 and TRBJ1-2, with a possible D match to TRBD1 (6 bases). Germline V CDR1 and CDR2: DFQATT, SNEGSKA (reference sequence). This CDR3 is 12 amino acids long. V lost 6 bases and J 7 bases, leaving 15 bases between the germline ends.

V and J are TRBV9 and TRBJ2-1; 9 nucleotides agree with TRBD2. Germline lookup yields CDR1 SGDLS and CDR2 YYNGEE. V was pared by 0 bases and J by 2 bases, with 6 bases of the junction left unmatched. The CDR3 runs 17 residues. The CDR3 here is CASSVGISGSAYNEQFF. In DNA, the CDR3 is TGTGCCAGCAGCGTAGGCATTAGCGGGAGTGCCTACAATGAGCAGTTCTTC.